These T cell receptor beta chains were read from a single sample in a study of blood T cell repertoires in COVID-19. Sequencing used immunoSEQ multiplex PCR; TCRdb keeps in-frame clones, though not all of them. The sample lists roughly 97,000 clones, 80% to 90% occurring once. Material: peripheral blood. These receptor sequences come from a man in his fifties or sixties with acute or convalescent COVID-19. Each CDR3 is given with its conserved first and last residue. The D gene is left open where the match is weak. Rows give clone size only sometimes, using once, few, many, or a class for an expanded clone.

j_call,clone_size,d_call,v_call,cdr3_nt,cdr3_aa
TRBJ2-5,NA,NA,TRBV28,TGTGCCAGCAGTCCGCGGACGGGACAAGAGACCCAGTACTTC,CASSPRTGQETQYF
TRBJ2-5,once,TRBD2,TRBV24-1,TGTGCCACCAGTGACCCCGGGACTAGCGGGGTTCAAGAGACCCAGTACTTC,CATSDPGTSGVQETQYF
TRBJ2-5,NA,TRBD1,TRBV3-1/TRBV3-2,TGTGCCAGCAGCCAACTCTCCAGGGGGCATGAGACCCAGTACTTC,CASSQLSRGHETQYF
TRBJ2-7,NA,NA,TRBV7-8,TGTGCCAGCAGCCTAAGAGAGAACAGGGACGAGCAGTACTTC,CASSLRENRDEQYF
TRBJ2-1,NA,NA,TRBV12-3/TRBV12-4,TGTGCCAGCAGCCCCGGTCCCAATGAGCAGTTCTTC,CASSPGPNEQFF
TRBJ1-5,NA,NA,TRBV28,TGTGCCAGCAGCCTTGGAACGGGACAAGGGAGCAATCAGCCCCAGCATTTT,CASSLGTGQGSNQPQHF
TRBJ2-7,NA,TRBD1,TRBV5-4,TGTGCCAGCAGCATGGACAGGGGGGGCGAGCAGTACTTC,CASSMDRGGEQYF
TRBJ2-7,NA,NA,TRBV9,TGTGCCAGCAGCGTAGGTCCAGATCCCTACGAGCAGTACTTC,CASSVGPDPYEQYF
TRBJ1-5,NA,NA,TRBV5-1,TGCGCCAGCAGCTCTAACCATTTT,CASSSNHF
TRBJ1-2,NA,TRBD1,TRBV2,TGTGCCAGCACCCGGGGGACAGGGGTTGGCTACACCTTC,CASTRGTGVGYTF
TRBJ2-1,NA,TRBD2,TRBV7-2,TGTGCCAGCAGCTTGGGTCGACTAGCGGCCTACAATGAGCAGTTCTTC,CASSLGRLAAYNEQFF
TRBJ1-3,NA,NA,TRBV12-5,TGTGCTAGTGGTTTGAAGACAGCCGGAAACACCATATATTTT,CASGLKTAGNTIYF
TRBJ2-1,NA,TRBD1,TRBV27,TGTGCCAGCAGTCCCTTGACAGGGGGGCACAATGAGCAGTTCTTC,CASSPLTGGHNEQFF
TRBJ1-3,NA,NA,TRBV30,TGTGCCTTGTCTAGCTCTGGAAACACCATATATTTT,CALSSSGNTIYF
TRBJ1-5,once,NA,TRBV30,TGTGCCTGGAGTGTACTTGGGACACGAAATCAGCCCCAGCATTTT,CAWSVLGTRNQPQHF
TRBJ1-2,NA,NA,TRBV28,TGTGTCTCGTCCGGGGGAGTCAACTATGGCTACACCTTC,CVSSGGVNYGYTF
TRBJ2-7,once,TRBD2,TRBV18,TGTGCCAGCTCACCACCCGGGACTAGCGGGCTGTACTTC,CASSPPGTSGLYF
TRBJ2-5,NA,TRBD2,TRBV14,TGTGCCAGCAGCCAAGAGGGACTAGCGGGAGGGCCTTTTGAGACCCAGTACTTC,CASSQEGLAGGPFETQYF
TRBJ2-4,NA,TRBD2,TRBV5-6,TGTGCCAGCAGCCGGACTAGCGGGAGGTTAGCCAAAAACATTCAGTACTTC,CASSRTSGRLAKNIQYF
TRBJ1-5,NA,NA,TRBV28,TGTGCCAGCACCTTCCGGGGGGCTTGGAGCAATCAGCCCCAGCATTTT,CASTFRGAWSNQPQHF
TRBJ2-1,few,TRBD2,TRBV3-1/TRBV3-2,TGTGCCAGCAGCACCGGGACTACAAACAATGAGCAGTTCTTC,CASSTGTTNNEQFF
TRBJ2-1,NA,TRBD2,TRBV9,TGTGCCAGCAGCGAGACTAGCCTTTCCTACAATGAGCAGTTCTTC,CASSETSLSYNEQFF
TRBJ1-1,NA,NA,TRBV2,TGTGCCAGCGGGGACCAAAACAGGGTTAAAGCTTTCTTT,CASGDQNRVKAFF
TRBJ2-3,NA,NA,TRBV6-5,TGTGCCAGCAGTTTCCGAGGGGGAACAGATACGCAGTATTTT,CASSFRGGTDTQYF
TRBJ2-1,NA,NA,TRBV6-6,TGTGCCAGCAGTCCATTACAGGGTAGGAACAATGAGCAGTTCTTC,CASSPLQGRNNEQFF
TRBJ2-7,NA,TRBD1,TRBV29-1,TGCAGCGCTACAGGGACAGGGAAAGACGGGCAGTACTTC,CSATGTGKDGQYF